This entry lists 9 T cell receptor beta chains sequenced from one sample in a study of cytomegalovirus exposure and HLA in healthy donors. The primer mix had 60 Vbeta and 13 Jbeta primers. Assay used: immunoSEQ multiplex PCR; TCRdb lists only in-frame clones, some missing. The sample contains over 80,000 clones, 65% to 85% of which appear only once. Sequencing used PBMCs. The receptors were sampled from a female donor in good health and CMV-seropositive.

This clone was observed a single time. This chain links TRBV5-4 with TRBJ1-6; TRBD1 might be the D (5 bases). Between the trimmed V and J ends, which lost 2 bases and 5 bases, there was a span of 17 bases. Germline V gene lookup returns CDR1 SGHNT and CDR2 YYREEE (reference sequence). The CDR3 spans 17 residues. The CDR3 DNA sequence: TGTGCCAGCAGCTTCGATTGGGGCCGGGCGAATAATTCACCCCTCCACTTT. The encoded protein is CASSFDWGRANNSPLHF.

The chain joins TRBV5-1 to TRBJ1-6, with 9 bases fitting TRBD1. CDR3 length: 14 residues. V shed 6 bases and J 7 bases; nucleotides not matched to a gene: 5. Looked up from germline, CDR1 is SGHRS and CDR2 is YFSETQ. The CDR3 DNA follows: TGCGCCAGCACCGCCGGGACAGGGAATTCACCCCTCCACTTT. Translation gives CASTAGTGNSPLHF.

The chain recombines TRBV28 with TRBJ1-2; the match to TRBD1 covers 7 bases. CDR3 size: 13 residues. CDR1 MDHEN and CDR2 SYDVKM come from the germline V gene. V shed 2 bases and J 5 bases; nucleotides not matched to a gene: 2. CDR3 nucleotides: TGTGCCAGCAGTTTAAAGGGGGCATATGGCTACACCTTC. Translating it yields CASSLKGAYGYTF.

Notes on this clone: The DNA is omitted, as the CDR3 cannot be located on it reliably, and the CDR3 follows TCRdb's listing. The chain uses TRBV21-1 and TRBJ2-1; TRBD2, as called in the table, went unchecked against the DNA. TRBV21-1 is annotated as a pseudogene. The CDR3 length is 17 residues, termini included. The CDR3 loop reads CASSKVGAGAVYNEQFF.

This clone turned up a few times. The CDR3 is CASSLFTSSEQFF. CDR3 nucleotide sequence: TGCGCCAGCAGCTTATTCACTAGTTCTGAGCAGTTCTTC. The chain uses TRBV5-1 and TRBJ2-1; possibly TRBD2 for D (5 bases). Looked up from germline, CDR1 is SGHRS and CDR2 is YFSETQ. This CDR3 is 13 amino acids long. Trimming stripped 2 bases from V and 9 bases from J, with 12 bases between.

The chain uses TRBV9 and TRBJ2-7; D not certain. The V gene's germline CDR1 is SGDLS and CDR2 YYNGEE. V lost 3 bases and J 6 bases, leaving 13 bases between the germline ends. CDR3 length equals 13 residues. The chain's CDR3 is CASSAFTASEQYF. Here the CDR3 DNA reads TGTGCCAGCAGCGCTTTCACGGCTAGCGAGCAGTACTTC.

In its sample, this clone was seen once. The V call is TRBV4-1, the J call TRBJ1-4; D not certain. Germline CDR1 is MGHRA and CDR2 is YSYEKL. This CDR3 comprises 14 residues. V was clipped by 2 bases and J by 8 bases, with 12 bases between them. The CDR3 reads CASSQRQVGEKLFF. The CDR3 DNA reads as TGCGCCAGCAGCCAACGGCAGGTTGGCGAAAAACTGTTTTTT.

CDR3 in DNA: TGCGCCAGCAGCCAAGTATTGGGGGACAGGGGGGTCGACGAGCAGTACTTC. It is translated as CASSQVLGDRGVDEQYF. The rearrangement uses TRBV4-1 and TRBJ2-7, with 11 positions matching TRBD1. Trimming removed 1 base from V and 5 bases from J; junction bases left unmatched: 10. This CDR3 has 17 residues. CDR1 and CDR2 from the germline V gene are MGHRA and YSYEKL.

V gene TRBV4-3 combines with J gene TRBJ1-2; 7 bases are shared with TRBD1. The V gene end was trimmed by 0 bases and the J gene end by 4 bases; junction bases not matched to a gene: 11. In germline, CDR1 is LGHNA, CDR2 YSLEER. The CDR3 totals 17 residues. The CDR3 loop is CASSQDQGEAKLYGYTF. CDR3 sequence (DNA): TGCGCCAGCAGCCAAGATCAGGGGGAGGCCAAGCTCTATGGCTACACCTTC.